The text below deals with one T cell receptor (beta chain). The read terminates 3 residues ahead of where the CDR3 ends, so the germline J gene completes it. The repertoire was sequenced with immunoSEQ multiplex PCR; TCRdb's copy has only in-frame clones and lacks some. The sample data list under 45,000 clones. Per the germline V gene, CDR1 is GTSNPN and CDR2 is SVGIG (reference sequence). V lost 2 bases and J lost 7, with 8 bases in between. The CDR3 extends over 12 amino acids. The sample comes from a study of T cells in women clearing cervical HPV infection. Study details: Cases' blood sampling followed lesion detection by median approximately 150 days (90 to 200).

The sample was blood buffy coat. V usage is TRBV30 and J usage is TRBJ2-2, with no clear D. This TCR came from a woman aged 18-70 years with a cervical HPV16 infection that either progressed to CIN3+ or cleared (not recorded which). CDR3 bases read: TGTGCCTGGAGTCTCCAGGACGGGGAG. Protein sequence: CAWSLQDGE. The full-length CDR3 reads as CAWSLQDGELFF. The entire variable domain, with the rest obtained from reference TRBV30 and TRBJ2-2, is as follows: SQTIHQWPATLVQPVGSPLSLECTVEGTSNPNLYWYRQAAGRGLQLLFYSVGIGQISSEVPQNLSASRPQDRQFILSSKKLLLSDSGFYLCAWSLQDGELFFGEGSRLTVL.